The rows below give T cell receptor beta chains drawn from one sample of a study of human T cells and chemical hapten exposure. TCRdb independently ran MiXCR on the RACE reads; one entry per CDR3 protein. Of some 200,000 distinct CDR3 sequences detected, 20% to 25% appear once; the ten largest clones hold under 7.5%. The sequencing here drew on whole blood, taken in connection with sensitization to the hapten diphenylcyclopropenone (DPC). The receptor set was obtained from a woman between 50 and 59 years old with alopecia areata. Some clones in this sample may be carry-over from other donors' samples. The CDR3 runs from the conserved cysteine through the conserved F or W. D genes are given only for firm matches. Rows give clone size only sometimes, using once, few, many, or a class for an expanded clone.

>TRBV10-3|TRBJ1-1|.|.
CAISEMQDTEAFF
TGTGCCATCAGTGAGATGCAGGACACTGAAGCTTTCTTT
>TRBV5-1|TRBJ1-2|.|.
CASQLGGTLRYGYTF
TGCGCCAGCCAGCTGGGCGGGACCCTACGATATGGCTACACCTTC
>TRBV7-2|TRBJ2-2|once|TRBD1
CASSLAGQGRELFF
TGTGCCAGCAGCTTAGCAGGACAGGGGCGGGAGCTGTTTTTT
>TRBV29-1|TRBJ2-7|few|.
CSVHGPYGEQYF
TGCAGCGTCCATGGGCCCTATGGGGAGCAGTACTTC
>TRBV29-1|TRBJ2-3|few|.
CSVSLVGTDTQYF
TGCAGCGTTTCCCTGGTTGGCACAGATACGCAGTATTTT
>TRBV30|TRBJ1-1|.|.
CAVRQAPNTEAFF
TGTGCCGTACGACAGGCTCCGAACACTGAAGCTTTCTTT
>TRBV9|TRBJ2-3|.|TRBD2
CTSSPYGTSGSRFTDTQYF
TGTACCAGCAGCCCATACGGGACTAGCGGGAGCCGCTTCACAGATACGCAGTATTTT
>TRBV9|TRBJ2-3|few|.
CASTALGGSTDTQYF
TGTGCCAGCACCGCCCTGGGGGGAAGCACAGATACGCAGTATTTT
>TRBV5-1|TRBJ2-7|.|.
CASSPETVAYEQYF
TGCGCCAGCAGCCCGGAGACGGTTGCCTACGAGCAGTACTTC
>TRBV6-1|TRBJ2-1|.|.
CASSERARIAAEQFF
TGTGCCAGCAGTGAACGAGCTAGGATCGCCGCTGAGCAGTTCTTC
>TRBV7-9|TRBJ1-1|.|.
CASSLNFGINTEAFF
TGTGCCAGCAGCTTAAACTTTGGAATCAACACTGAAGCTTTCTTT
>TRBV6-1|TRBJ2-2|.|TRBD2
CASSPLTSGRNTGELFF
TGTGCCAGCAGTCCGCTGACTAGCGGGAGAAACACCGGGGAGCTGTTTTTT
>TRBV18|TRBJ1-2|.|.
CASSPLRPGPSGYTF
TGTGCCAGCTCACCCCTGCGTCCCGGCCCGAGTGGCTACACCTTC
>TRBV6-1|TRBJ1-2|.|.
CASTADKNYGYTF
TGTGCCAGCACGGCCGACAAGAACTATGGCTACACCTTC
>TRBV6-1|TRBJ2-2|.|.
CASSEIPTAGELFF
TGTGCCAGCAGTGAAATTCCCACAGCCGGGGAGCTGTTTTTT
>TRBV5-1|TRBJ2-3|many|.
CASSLELTDTQYF
TGCGCCAGCAGCTTGGAGCTCACAGATACGCAGTATTTT
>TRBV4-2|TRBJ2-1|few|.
CASSQDSELEFF
TGTGCCAGCAGCCAAGATTCGGAACTCGAGTTCTTC
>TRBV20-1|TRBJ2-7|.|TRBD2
CSARIPSGKAYEQYF
TGCAGTGCTAGAATCCCTAGCGGGAAAGCTTACGAGCAGTACTTC
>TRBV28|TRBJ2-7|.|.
CASIQASTGEQYF
TGTGCCAGCATACAGGCGTCAACTGGCGAGCAGTACTTC
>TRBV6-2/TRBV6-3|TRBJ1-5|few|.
CASSYLYRGNQPQHF
TGTGCCAGCAGTTACCTTTACAGGGGCAATCAGCCCCAGCATTTT
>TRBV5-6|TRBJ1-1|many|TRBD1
CASSLTGSSGAFF
TGTGCCAGCAGCCTGACAGGGAGCTCGGGAGCTTTCTTT
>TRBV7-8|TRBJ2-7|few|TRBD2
CASSPGLGPPYEQYF
TGTGCCAGCAGCCCCGGACTAGGCCCTCCCTACGAGCAGTACTTC
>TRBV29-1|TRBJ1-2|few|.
CSAYGGGNYGYTF
TGCAGCGCCTATGGAGGGGGAAACTATGGCTACACCTTC
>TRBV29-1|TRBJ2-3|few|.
CSVERGFVTDTQYF
TGCAGCGTGGAACGGGGTTTCGTCACAGATACGCAGTATTTT
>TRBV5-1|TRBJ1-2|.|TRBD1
CASRPTTGTNYGYTF
TGCGCCAGCAGACCTACGACAGGGACCAACTATGGCTACACCTTC
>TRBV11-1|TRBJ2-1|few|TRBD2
CASSFTGTSGTGNEQFF
TGTGCCAGCAGCTTTACCGGGACTAGCGGGACTGGTAATGAGCAGTTCTTC
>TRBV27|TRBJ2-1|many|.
CASSFFLGPKNEQFF
TGTGCCAGCAGTTTCTTCCTGGGACCAAAGAATGAGCAGTTCTTC
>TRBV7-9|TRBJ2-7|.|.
CASSLDPAYEQYF
TGTGCCAGCAGCTTAGACCCAGCCTACGAGCAGTACTTC
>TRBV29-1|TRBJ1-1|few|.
CSVEYTGYTEAFF
TGCAGCGTTGAATATACAGGGTATACTGAAGCTTTCTTT
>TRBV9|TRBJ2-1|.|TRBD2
CASSVETPGRTSGGMGNEQFF
TGTGCCAGCAGCGTAGAAACGCCCGGACGGACTAGCGGGGGAATGGGGAATGAGCAGTTCTTC
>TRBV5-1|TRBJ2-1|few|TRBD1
CASRRQGSSYNEQSF
TGCGCCAGCAGGAGACAGGGCAGCTCCTACAATGAGCAGTCCTTC
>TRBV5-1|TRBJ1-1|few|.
CASSLAPGYTEAFF
TGCGCCAGCAGCTTGGCGCCAGGGTACACTGAAGCTTTCTTT
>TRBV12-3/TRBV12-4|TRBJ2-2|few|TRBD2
CASNGLAGAGELFF
TGTGCCAGCAACGGACTAGCGGGAGCCGGGGAGCTGTTTTTT
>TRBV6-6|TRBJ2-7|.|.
CASSYSSQYEQYF
TGTGCCAGCAGTTACTCGTCCCAGTACGAGCAGTACTTC
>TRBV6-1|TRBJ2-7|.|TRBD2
CASRTDLAGAYEQYF
TGTGCCAGCAGGACAGATCTAGCGGGGGCCTACGAGCAGTACTTC
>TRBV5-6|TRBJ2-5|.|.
CASSLMVRGTQYF
TGTGCCAGCAGCTTGATGGTACGGGGGACCCAGTACTTC
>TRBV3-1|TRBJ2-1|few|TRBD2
CASSRPGLGDNEQFF
TGTGCCAGCAGCCGTCCGGGACTAGGCGACAATGAGCAGTTCTTC
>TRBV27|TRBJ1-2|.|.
CASSYSRSGGYTF
TGTGCCAGCAGTTATTCCCGGTCCGGGGGCTACACCTTC
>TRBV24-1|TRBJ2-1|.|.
CASMDYTPYEQFF
TGTGCCTCCATGGACTATACACCGTATGAGCAGTTCTTC
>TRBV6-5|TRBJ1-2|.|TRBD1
CASRYPGTGGNYGYTF
TGTGCCAGCAGGTACCCCGGGACAGGGGGAAACTATGGCTACACCTTC
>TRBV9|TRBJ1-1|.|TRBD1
CASSPRQGSNTEAFF
TGTGCCAGCAGCCCCCGACAGGGGTCGAACACTGAAGCTTTCTTT
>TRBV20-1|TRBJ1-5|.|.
CSARDGGGLRNQPQHF
TGCAGTGCTAGAGATGGGGGGGGCCTTAGAAATCAGCCCCAGCATTTT
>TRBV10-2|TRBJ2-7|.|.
CASRSTGSSYEQYF
TGCGCCAGCAGGTCGACGGGGAGCTCCTACGAGCAGTACTTC
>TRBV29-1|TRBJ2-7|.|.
CSVRDHEQYF
TGCAGCGTACGGGACCACGAGCAGTACTTC
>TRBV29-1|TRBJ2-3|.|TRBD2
CSVVLAGSTDTQYF
TGCAGCGTTGTTTTAGCGGGGAGCACAGATACGCAGTATTTT
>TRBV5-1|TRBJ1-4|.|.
CASSSLEGEKLFF
TGCGCCAGCAGCTCGCTGGAAGGTGAAAAACTGTTTTTT
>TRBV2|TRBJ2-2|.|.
CASSVETANTGELFF
TGTGCCAGCAGTGTTGAGACAGCGAACACCGGGGAGCTGTTTTTT
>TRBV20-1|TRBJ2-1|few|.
CSAREVLNNEQFF
TGCAGTGCTAGAGAGGTACTAAACAATGAGCAGTTCTTC
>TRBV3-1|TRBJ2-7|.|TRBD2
CAGSPTSGRNSEQYF
TGTGCCGGCAGCCCGACTAGCGGGAGAAATAGCGAGCAGTACTTC
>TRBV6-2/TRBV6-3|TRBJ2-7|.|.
CASSYPSAPRDRKYEQYF
TGTGCCAGCAGTTACCCCTCTGCTCCTCGGGATCGGAAGTACGAGCAGTACTTC
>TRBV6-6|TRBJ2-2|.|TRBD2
CASSYGLAGGTGELFF
TGTGCCAGCAGTTACGGGCTAGCGGGAGGGACCGGGGAGCTGTTTTTT
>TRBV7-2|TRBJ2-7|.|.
CASRSGTSYYEQYF
TGTGCCAGCAGGTCCGGGACAAGCTACTACGAGCAGTACTTC